One and the same sample provided the 21 T cell receptor beta chains below, sequenced in a study of siplizumab effects on memory and regulatory T cells. TCRdb's table, derived via immunoSEQ multiplex PCR, lists solely in-frame clones and lacks some. The profile covers fewer than 100,000 clones, with approximately 95% appearing a single time and around 18% taken by the ten largest. The specimen sequenced was CD8+ T cells sorted from blood. All receptors come from a human donor in good health.

The chain is built from TRBV2 and TRBJ2-7; a weak D match, TRBD2 (6 bases). The ends were cut back, 11 bases at V and 6 bases at J, with 11 bases in the middle. The V gene's germline CDR1 is SNHLY and CDR2 FYNNEI. This CDR3 has 10 amino acids. CDR3 region: CAASGVEQYF. The CDR3, as DNA: TGTGCCGCCTCGGGGGTCGAGCAGTACTTC.

The rearrangement uses TRBV10-3 and TRBJ2-5; tentatively, D is TRBD1 (5 bases). CDR3 length equals 14 residues. Germline V gene data show CDR1 as ENHRY and CDR2 as SYGVKD. V was trimmed by 6 bases and J by 2 bases, leaving 13 bases between them. The CDR3 region has the DNA TGTGCCATCAGGTACACAGGTCCTCAAGAGACCCAGTACTTC. Amino acid sequence: CAIRYTGPQETQYF.

The chain combines TRBV19 with TRBJ2-1; D unclear. Trimming left V 4 bases short and J 3 bases short, with 7 bases between. Germline CDR1 is LNHDA and CDR2 is SQIVND (reference sequence). The CDR3 runs 13 residues. The CDR3, as DNA: TGTGCCAGTAGTAGGCAGGACTACAATGAGCAGTTCTTC. Protein product: CASSRQDYNEQFF.

V gene TRBV5-1 combines with J gene TRBJ2-3, with a tentative D call TRBD1 (5 bases). In germline, CDR1 is SGHRS, CDR2 YFSETQ. V dropped 2 bases and J dropped 3 bases, with 10 bases sitting between them. The CDR3 totals 14 residues. DNA of the CDR3: TGCGCCAGCAGCTTCTGGCCAGGGACAGATACGCAGTATTTT. Its translation: CASSFWPGTDTQYF. Filled out from reference TRBV5-1 and TRBJ2-3, the complete variable domain reads KAGVTQTPRYLIKTRGQQVTLSCSPISGHRSVSWYQQTPGQGLQFLFEYFSETQRNKGNFPGRFSGRQFSNSRSEMNVSTLELGDSALYLCASSFWPGTDTQYFGPGTRLTVL.

The chain combines TRBV4-1 with TRBJ2-7; D remains ambiguous. This CDR3 spans 14 amino acids. Trimming stripped 0 bases from V and 1 base from J, with 7 bases between. Looked up from germline, CDR1 is MGHRA and CDR2 is YSYEKL. In nucleotides, the CDR3 is TGCGCCAGCAGCCAAGAAGTACAGTCCTACGAGCAGTACTTC. Protein: CASSQEVQSYEQYF.

This chain uses TRBV7-9 with TRBJ2-1; tentatively, D is TRBD1 (5 bases). Trimming shortened V by 5 bases and J by 0 bases, and 14 bases separated the two germline ends. This CDR3 is 16 amino acids long. Germline values: CDR1 SEHNR, CDR2 FQNEAQ (reference sequence). The CDR3 DNA follows: TGTGCCAGCAGCCCCCCCAGGGCCCGCTCCTACAATGAGCAGTTCTTC. This sequence encodes CASSPPRARSYNEQFF.

V usage is TRBV5-1 and J usage is TRBJ2-1; TRBD2 matches at 11 bases. V lost 4 bases and J lost 2; bases outside the gene matches: 2. Germline CDR1 and CDR2: SGHRS and YFSETQ. CDR3 length: 15 residues. CDR3 coding DNA: TGCGCCAGCAGCGAGACTAGCGGGGCCTACAATGAGCAGTTCTTC. Translation: CASSETSGAYNEQFF. The full variable domain, rest sourced from reference TRBV5-1 and TRBJ2-1, is KAGVTQTPRYLIKTRGQQVTLSCSPISGHRSVSWYQQTPGQGLQFLFEYFSETQRNKGNFPGRFSGRQFSNSRSEMNVSTLELGDSALYLCASSETSGAYNEQFFGPGTRLTVL.

The rearrangement links TRBV18 to TRBJ2-7; D is undetermined. Germline V CDR1 and CDR2: KGHSH, LQKENI. With 4 bases removed from V and 5 bases from J, the gap between germline ends came to 6 bases. The CDR3 is 11 residues long. CDR3 sequence (DNA): TGTGCCAGCTCACTAAATAACGAGCAGTACTTC. Protein: CASSLNNEQYF.

The chain carries TRBV5-6 and TRBJ2-7, with D unclear. This CDR3 is built from 14 residues. Germline V gene data show CDR1 as SGHDT and CDR2 as YYEEEE. V was cut by 3 bases and J by 2 bases, with 12 bases left in between. The CDR3 spells CASSSDPATYEQYF. CDR3 DNA sequence: TGTGCCAGCAGCTCCGACCCGGCGACCTACGAGCAGTACTTC.

V usage is TRBV28 and J usage is TRBJ2-7; no firm D call. CDR3 size: 13 residues. V lost 1 base, J lost 7 bases, and 11 bases lay in between. Germline values: CDR1 MDHEN, CDR2 SYDVKM. Written as DNA, the CDR3 is TGTGCCAGCAGTTTATCGGTCCAGAGGGAGCAGTACTTC. As protein: CASSLSVQREQYF.

The chain joins TRBV5-1 to TRBJ2-1; 13 nucleotides agree with TRBD2. Germline CDR1 SGHRS, CDR2 YFSETQ. The CDR3 is 14 residues long. The V gene end was trimmed by 4 bases and the J gene end by 10 bases; junction bases not matched to a gene: 5. The CDR3 region is CASSTGLAGVEQFF. The CDR3 region has the DNA TGCGCCAGCAGCACAGGACTAGCGGGAGTGGAGCAGTTCTTC.

The J gene is TRBJ2-3, the V gene TRBV28, with unresolved D. The V gene lost 1 base and the J gene lost 2 bases, with 10 bases spanning the gap. Germline lookup yields CDR1 MDHEN and CDR2 SYDVKM. This CDR3 is 15 amino acids long. The CDR3 here is CASSLFGQNTDTQYF. The DNA of the CDR3 is TGTGCCAGCAGTTTATTCGGGCAGAACACAGATACGCAGTATTTT. Filled out from reference TRBV28 and TRBJ2-3, the complete variable domain reads DVKVTQSSRYLVKRTGEKVFLECVQDMDHENMFWYRQDPGLGLRLIYFSYDVKMKEKGDIPEGYSVSREKKERFSLILESASTNQTSMYLCASSLFGQNTDTQYFGPGTRLTVL.

The V and J genes are TRBV10-3 and TRBJ2-3; the match to TRBD2 covers 9 bases. The CDR3 extends over 17 amino acids. Germline V lookup: CDR1 ENHRY, CDR2 SYGVKD. V trimming: 2 bases; J trimming: 1 base; junction bases outside the gene matches: 7. The CDR3 DNA sequence: TGTGCCATCAGTGAGATCGCGGGAGGGCCCGGCACAGATACGCAGTATTTT. Its protein is CAISEIAGGPGTDTQYF.

This clone was picked up one time. In nucleotides, the CDR3 is TGCGCCAGCAGCCAAGTTTCTTCAGGGGCCTACGAGCAGTACTTC. Amino acids: CASSQVSSGAYEQYF. The chain has TRBV4-1 and TRBJ2-7; D may be TRBD1 (6 bases). The V end lost 1 base, the J end lost 2 bases, and 12 bases lay between the germline ends. There are 15 residues in the CDR3. Germline V gene lookup returns CDR1 MGHRA and CDR2 YSYEKL.

V and J are TRBV10-3 and TRBJ2-2, with D possibly being TRBD2 (6 bases). This CDR3 region has 13 residues. The germline CDR1 and CDR2 sequences are ENHRY and SYGVKD. The germline V and J ends were trimmed by 9 bases and 8 bases, with 16 bases remaining between them. The CDR3 DNA reads TGTGCCATGACCGGGAGTCCGGGGGGGGAGCTGTTTTTT. It specifies CAMTGSPGGELFF.

The chain employs TRBV7-9 and TRBJ2-1, with D uncertain. The CDR3 spans 15 residues. Germline V gives CDR1 SEHNR, CDR2 FQNEAQ (reference sequence). The V gene lost 0 bases and the J gene lost 5 bases, with 11 bases spanning the gap. The DNA for the CDR3 is TGTGCCAGCAGCTTAGCATGGGATCTCAACAATGAGCAGTTCTTC. Translated: CASSLAWDLNNEQFF.

V usage is TRBV19 and J usage is TRBJ2-1, with D uncertain. Germline-derived CDR1 and CDR2 are LNHDA and SQIVND (reference sequence). The CDR3 consists of 13 residues. V was pared by 5 bases and J by 2 bases, with 7 bases between. The CDR3 DNA follows: TGTGCCAGTAGTCCCAGCGCCTACAATGAGCAGTTCTTC. It is translated as CASSPSAYNEQFF.

This rearrangement joins TRBV5-6 to TRBJ1-1, with D tentatively TRBD1 (5 bases). The CDR3 is made up of 13 amino acids. Deletions cut 5 bases from V and 3 bases from J, with 11 bases between. The germline V gene has CDR1 SGHDT and CDR2 YYEEEE. The CDR3 DNA sequence: TGTGCCAGCAGTATTGGGGGGGACACTGAAGCTTTCTTT. This sequence encodes CASSIGGDTEAFF. Full variable domain (remainder filled in from reference TRBV5-6 and TRBJ1-1): DAGVTQSPTHLIKTRGQQVTLRCSPKSGHDTVSWYQQALGQGPQFIFQYYEEEERQRGNFPDRFSGHQFPNYSSELNVNALLLGDSALYLCASSIGGDTEAFFGQGTRLTVV.

V gene TRBV5-5 combines with J gene TRBJ2-7, with 7 bases that match TRBD1. This CDR3 region has 16 residues. The V segment lost 0 bases and the J segment 0 bases; nucleotides outside the gene matches: 6. Germline CDR1 SGHKS, CDR2 YYEKEE (reference sequence). In nucleotides, the CDR3 is TGTGCCAGCAGCTTGGGGGGACAGTTCGTCTCCTACGAGCAGTACTTC. Encoded protein: CASSLGGQFVSYEQYF.

As to this clone: Other nucleotide sequences from this sample produce the same CDR3. The J gene is TRBJ2-7, the V gene TRBV5-1; D remains ambiguous. The V gene lost 0 bases and the J gene lost 6 bases, with 4 bases spanning the gap. From germline, CDR1 is SGHRS and CDR2 YFSETQ. There are 11 residues in the CDR3. CDR3 sequence (DNA): TGCGCCAGCAGCTTGGGGCCCGAGCAGTACTTC. It specifies CASSLGPEQYF. Together with reference TRBV5-1 and TRBJ2-7, the CDR3 gives the full variable domain: KAGVTQTPRYLIKTRGQQVTLSCSPISGHRSVSWYQQTPGQGLQFLFEYFSETQRNKGNFPGRFSGRQFSNSRSEMNVSTLELGDSALYLCASSLGPEQYFGPGTRLTVT.

The chain uses TRBV5-8 and TRBJ1-5, with D hard to call. Trimming removed 0 bases at V and 2 bases at J, with 9 bases between. Germline lookup yields CDR1 SGHTS and CDR2 YDEGEE. This CDR3 has 15 amino acids. The CDR3 DNA reads TGTGCCAGCAGCTTGGCAGAGACCGGCAATCAGCCCCAGCATTTT. Protein product: CASSLAETGNQPQHF.